This note documents a single T cell receptor beta chain sequence. Its antigen is unknown. This specimen comes from a study of T cell responses to AZD1222 COVID-19 vaccine. Whole-study context: Pooling of second doses given at about 4 or about 12 weeks was done. General observations from the study: Every sample of the repertoires postdated the peak T cell response. Of the AZD1222 recipients, only five to seven were seropositive at baseline. It should be noted that donors were predominantly white British and more often female, and clonal diversity was possibly underestimated.

Produced via immunoSEQ multiplex PCR; TCRdb's table is partial and in-frame only. The sample records approximately 150,000 clones, 85% to 90% being singletons. The CDR3 contains 15 residues. Germline V gives CDR1 MGHRA, CDR2 YSYEKL. V dropped 6 bases and J dropped 3 bases, with 18 bases sitting between them. The sample in question was peripheral blood, obtained on day 0 of AZD1222 vaccination. The chain has TRBV4-1 and TRBJ2-7, with TRBD2 as a possible D gene (6 bases). The origin of this receptor is an adult in good health. For the CDR3, the DNA is TGCGCCAGCAGTCCCAACTCGGGACTGAACTACGAGCAGTACTTC. It translates to CASSPNSGLNYEQYF.